This T cell receptor beta chain stems from a study of breast tumors, draining lymph nodes, adjacent tissues (dated by TCRdb to 2016 to 2017). As for the study more broadly: The study compared TCR beta repertoires across tumor, adjacent nontumor tissue and axillary lymph nodes from breast cancer patients. The study aimed to assess the relationships and possible T-cell exchange between tumor, surrounding tissue and draining lymph node repertoires in human breast cancer.

V loses 5 bases at its end and J loses 1 base; junction bases beyond the gene matches: 9. As encoded in the germline V gene, CDR1 is SGHNT while CDR2 is YENEEA. Spanning cysteine to phenylalanine, the CDR3 consists of 16 amino acids. CDR3 DNA only is kept here, 48 bases in frame from base 1. Lymph node samples came from the axillary draining lymph nodes of breast cancer patients. What the work shows at the level of the full study, not this receptor alone: Tumor T-cell repertoires showed less diversity than lymph node repertoires and more diversity than nontumor tissue repertoires, and tumor T-cell repertoires showed preferential V and J gene usage. In luminal-like breast cancer, tumor and nontumor tissue repertoires resembled each other significantly more than in basal-like breast cancer. The data were considered consistent with most tumor T cells being derived from the lymph node and subsequently expanding within tumor tissue. The study presented the conclusion that tumor T cells originate in lymph nodes as consistent with a hypothesis, not as something directly demonstrated.

On this clonotype: It has no known antigen specificity. Base-call qualities are not available, and no considerably larger clone is one nucleotide away.

This sample was sequenced with an Illumina HiSeq 2000. TCR beta chain libraries were generated by multiplex PCR amplification. High-throughput sequencing was used to analyze the amplified TCR beta chain products. Using fastp trimming at Q25 and MiXCR clonotype assembly, TCRdb reanalyzed the public sequencing data and kept in-frame beta chains. Identical CDR3 proteins give one entry, which carries the most common genes and DNA. This sample is represented by 150,000 to 200,000 distinct CDR3 sequences; roughly a third of them were singletons. Jointly, the top ten make up roughly 4.3% of the sample. The source of this sequence is a female donor with breast cancer. Some clones in this sample may be carry-over from other donors' samples. Sequencing was carried out using axillary lymph node tissue. The V and J segments used are TRBV11-3 and TRBJ2-5, with 8 bases matching TRBD2. The CDR3 region has the sequence CASSTSGLEIQETQYF. The nucleotides are TGTGCCAGCAGCACGTCGGGACTAGAGATCCAAGAGACCCAGTACTTC.